The 6 T cell receptor beta chains reported below all come from one sample, sequenced in a study of cytomegalovirus exposure and HLA in healthy donors. 13 Jbeta primers and 60 Vbeta primers were used for the PCR. Using immunoSEQ multiplex PCR, the repertoire was profiled, and TCRdb retains in-frame clones only, with some absent. The repertoire includes 120,000 to 150,000 clones, approximately 80% of them detected once, and roughly 6.2% sits in the top ten. Sample: PBMCs. The receptors come from a woman in her forties in good health and CMV-seropositive.

The chain carries TRBV6-1 and TRBJ2-1; 9 bases line up with TRBD1. Germline assignment: CDR1 MNHNS and CDR2 SASEGT. With 2 bases clipped from V and 4 bases from J, the junction kept 3 bases outside the gene matches. CDR3 size: 15 residues. The CDR3 reads CASSEWDRVYNEQFF. The CDR3 coding sequence is TGTGCCAGCAGTGAATGGGACAGGGTGTACAATGAGCAGTTCTTC.

A single count supports this clone. CDR3: CASSTSGKETQYF. DNA of the CDR3: TGCGCCAGCAGTACAAGCGGGAAGGAGACCCAGTACTTC. This chain joins TRBV5-1 and TRBJ2-5, with 7 bases lining up with TRBD2. This CDR3 spans 13 amino acids. With V trimmed by 5 bases and J by 5 bases, 6 bases remained unmatched. The germline V gene encodes CDR1 SGHRS and CDR2 YFSETQ.

The V call is TRBV5-8, the J call TRBJ1-1, with 7 bases lining up with TRBD1. CDR1 is SGHTS, CDR2 YDEGEE, per germline. This CDR3 has 15 amino acids. Trimming at V came to 3 bases and at J to 3 bases, leaving 8 bases not matched to a gene. The CDR3 DNA reads TGTGCCAGCAGCTCTTACAGGGGATCGGACACTGAAGCTTTCTTT. As protein: CASSSYRGSDTEAFF. Full variable domain (rest looked up from reference TRBV5-8 and TRBJ1-1): EAGVTQSPTHLIKTRGQQATLRCSPISGHTSVYWYQQALGLGLQFLLWYDEGEERNRGNFPPRFSGRQFPNYSSELNVNALELEDSALYLCASSSYRGSDTEAFFGQGTRLTVV.

V and J are TRBV5-1 and TRBJ2-7; a weak D match, TRBD1 (6 bases). The CDR3 runs to 14 residues. With 1 base removed from V and 5 bases from J, the gap between germline ends came to 13 bases. Germline loops: CDR1 SGHRS, CDR2 YFSETQ. DNA for the CDR3: TGCGCCAGCAGCTTGACAGGGTGGAATGACGAGCAGTACTTC. As protein: CASSLTGWNDEQYF.

The chain couples TRBV27 to TRBJ2-3; possible D gene TRBD1, 6 bases. In germline, CDR1 is MNHEY, CDR2 SMNVEV (reference sequence). The V and J ends lost 5 bases and 1 base respectively, with 10 bases between them. The CDR3 loop spans 14 amino acids. The CDR3 bases are TGTGCCAGCAGTCACCGGACAGGCACAGATACGCAGTATTTT. Translating gives CASSHRTGTDTQYF.

J is TRBJ2-7 and V is TRBV18, with a weak D call TRBD2 (5 bases). This CDR3 contains 13 residues. Germline CDR1 reads KGHSH; CDR2 reads LQKENI. V lost 0 bases, J lost 6 bases, and 9 bases lay in between. The CDR3 sequence: CASSPPSTTEQYF. The CDR3 coding sequence is TGTGCCAGCTCACCACCGTCGACTACCGAGCAGTACTTC.